This T cell receptor (beta chain) was retrieved from a study of neurological immune-mediated disorders. The cDNA came from 5'RACE, which used 10-nucleotide random UMIs. The authors obtained over 200 million TCR-beta sequences from 15-18 subjects per sequencing run. TCRdb used MiXCR to reprocess the 5' RACE reads, holding one entry per CDR3 protein. The profile shows more than 20,000 distinct CDR3 sequences, 13% of them singletons. In this sample, this clonotype turned up many times. Its antigen is currently unknown. Overall study findings and caveats: Expansion of TCR clones was greatest in HTLV-1-associated myelopathy and smallest in multiple sclerosis, where it fell below that of healthy controls. CDR3 amino acid sequences of expanded clones were not shared across subjects, a result suggesting private repertoires in all groups.

The CDR3 contains 20 residues. The V segment lost 4 bases and the J segment 8 bases; nucleotides outside the gene matches: 26. Germline V gives CDR1 SEHNR, CDR2 FQNEAQ (reference sequence). The chain carries TRBV7-9 and TRBJ2-1; 7 bases match TRBD1. This receptor was obtained from a woman in her forties with HTLV-1-associated myelopathy (HAM/TSP). Sequences were obtained from PBMCs. Here the CDR3 DNA reads TGTGCCAGCAGCTATTTCGGGACAGCCGTAAGACGTCAGTTATCGGATGAGCAGTTCTTC. This gives the protein CASSYFGTAVRRQLSDEQFF.